This T cell receptor (beta chain) was sequenced in a study of OX40 agonist ivuxolimab in advanced cancers. Study findings and constraints: CD4+ and CD8+ blood T cells expanded clonally by week 6 at 0.1 to 3.0 mg/kg. Among the nonresponders, some also had low normalized T-cell clonal expansion. The authors did not determine the antigen specificity of the expanded peripheral T cells.

Points on this clone: Its specificity is unknown.

Using immunoSEQ multiplex PCR, the repertoire was profiled, and TCRdb retains in-frame clones only, with some absent. The sample shows about 24,000 clones, around 85% of them seen only once. Cycle 7 day 1, cycle 4 day 1, and baseline were the timepoints at which blood was sampled. Germline trimming cut 3 bases from V and 8 bases from J; bases unmatched to any gene: 16. The germline V gene encodes CDR1 GTSNPN and CDR2 SVGIG (reference sequence). CDR3 length equals 16 residues. The chain has TRBV30 and TRBJ2-1; TRBD1 matches 7 bases. This TCR derives from an adult with an advanced solid tumor such as melanoma, head and neck, liver or kidney cancer. The specimen comprised CD4+ or CD8+ T cells sorted from blood, sampled in a trial of the OX40 agonist ivuxolimab. The CDR3 sequence: CAWSRARGTGPHEQFF. The CDR3 DNA reads TGTGCCTGGAGCAGAGCCAGGGGGACGGGGCCCCATGAGCAGTTCTTC.